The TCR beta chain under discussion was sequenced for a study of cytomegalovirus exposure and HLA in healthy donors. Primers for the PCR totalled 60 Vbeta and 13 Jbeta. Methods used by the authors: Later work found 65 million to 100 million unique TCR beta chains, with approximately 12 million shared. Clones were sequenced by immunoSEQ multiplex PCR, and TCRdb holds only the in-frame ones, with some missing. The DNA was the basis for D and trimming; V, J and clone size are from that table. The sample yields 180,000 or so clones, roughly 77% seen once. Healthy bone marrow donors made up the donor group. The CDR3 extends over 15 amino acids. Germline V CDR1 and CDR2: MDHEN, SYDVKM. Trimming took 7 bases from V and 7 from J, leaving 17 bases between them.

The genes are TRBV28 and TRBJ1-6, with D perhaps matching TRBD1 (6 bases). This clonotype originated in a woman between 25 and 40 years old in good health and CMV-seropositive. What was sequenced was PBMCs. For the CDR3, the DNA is TGTGCCAGCACCCTGGGGGGGGCTGGGAATTCACCCCTCCACTTT. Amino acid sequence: CASTLGGAGNSPLHF.